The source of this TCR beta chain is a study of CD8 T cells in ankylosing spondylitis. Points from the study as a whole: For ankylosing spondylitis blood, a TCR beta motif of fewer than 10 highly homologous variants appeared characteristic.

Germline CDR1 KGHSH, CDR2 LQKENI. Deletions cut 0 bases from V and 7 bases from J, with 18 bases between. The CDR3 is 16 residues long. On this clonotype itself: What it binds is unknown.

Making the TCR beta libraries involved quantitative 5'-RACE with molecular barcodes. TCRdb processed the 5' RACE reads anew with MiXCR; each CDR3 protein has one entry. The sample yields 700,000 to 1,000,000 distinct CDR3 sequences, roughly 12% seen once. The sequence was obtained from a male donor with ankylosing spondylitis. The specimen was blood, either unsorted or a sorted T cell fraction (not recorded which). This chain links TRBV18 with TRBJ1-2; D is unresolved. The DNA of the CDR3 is TGTGCCAGCTCACCACCCGGGAGAGGTCTTTTGCGTGGCTACACCTTC. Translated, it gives CASSPPGRGLLRGYTF. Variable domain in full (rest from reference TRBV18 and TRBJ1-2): NAGVMQNPRHLVRRRGQEARLRCSPMKGHSHVYWYRQLPEEGLKFMVYLQKENIIDESGMPKERFSAEFPKEGPSILRIQQVVRGDSAAYFCASSPPGRGLLRGYTFGSGTRLTVV.